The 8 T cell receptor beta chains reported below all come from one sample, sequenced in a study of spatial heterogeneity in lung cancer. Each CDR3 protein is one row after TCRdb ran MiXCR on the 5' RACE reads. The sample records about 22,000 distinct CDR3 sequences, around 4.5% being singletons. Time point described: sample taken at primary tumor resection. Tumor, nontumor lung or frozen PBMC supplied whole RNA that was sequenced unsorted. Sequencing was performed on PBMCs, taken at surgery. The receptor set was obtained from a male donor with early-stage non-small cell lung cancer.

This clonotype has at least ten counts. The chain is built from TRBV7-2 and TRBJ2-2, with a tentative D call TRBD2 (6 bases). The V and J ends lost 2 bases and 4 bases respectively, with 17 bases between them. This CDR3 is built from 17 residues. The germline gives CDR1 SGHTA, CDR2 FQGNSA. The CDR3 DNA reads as TGTGCCAGCAGCTTAAGCGCGGGGTCGAAGAGCACCGGGGAGCTGTTTTTT. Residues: CASSLSAGSKSTGELFF.

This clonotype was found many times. For the CDR3, the DNA is TGTGCCACCAGTGATCCCGGGACAGAGTACAATGAGCAGTTCTTC. The encoded protein is CATSDPGTEYNEQFF. The chain uses TRBV24-1 and TRBJ2-1; TRBD1 matches at 7 bases. V was pared by 3 bases and J by 4 bases, with 5 bases of the junction left unmatched. Germline assignment: CDR1 KGHDR and CDR2 SFDVKD. The CDR3 sequence is 15 residues long.

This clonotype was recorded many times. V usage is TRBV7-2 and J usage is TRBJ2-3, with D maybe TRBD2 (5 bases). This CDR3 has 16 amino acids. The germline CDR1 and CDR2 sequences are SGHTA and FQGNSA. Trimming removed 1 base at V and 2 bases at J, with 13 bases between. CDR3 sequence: CASSLVGGRTTDTQYF. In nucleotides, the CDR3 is TGTGCCAGCAGCTTAGTGGGCGGGCGCACCACAGATACGCAGTATTTT.

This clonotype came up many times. The CDR3 DNA follows: TGTGCCAGCAGCCGACAGATTTACACTGAAGCTTTCTTT. This translates into CASSRQIYTEAFF. The rearrangement links TRBV14 to TRBJ1-1, with a possible D match to TRBD1 (5 bases). The length of the CDR3 is 13 residues. Trimming removed 4 bases from V and 3 bases from J, with 9 bases in between. The germline V gene encodes CDR1 SGHDN and CDR2 FVKESK.

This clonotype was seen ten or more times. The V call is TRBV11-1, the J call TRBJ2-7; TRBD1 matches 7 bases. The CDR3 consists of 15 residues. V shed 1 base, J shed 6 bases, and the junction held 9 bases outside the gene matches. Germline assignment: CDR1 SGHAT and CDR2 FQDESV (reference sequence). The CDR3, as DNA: TGTGCCAGCAGCTTAGATGGGGACAGTTCGTTCGAGCAGTACTTC. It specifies CASSLDGDSSFEQYF.

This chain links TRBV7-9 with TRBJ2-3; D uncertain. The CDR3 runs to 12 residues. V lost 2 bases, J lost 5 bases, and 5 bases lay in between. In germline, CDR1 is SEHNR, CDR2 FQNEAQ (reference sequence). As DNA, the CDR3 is TGTGCCAGCAGCTTAACGGAAGATACGCAGTATTTT. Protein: CASSLTEDTQYF.

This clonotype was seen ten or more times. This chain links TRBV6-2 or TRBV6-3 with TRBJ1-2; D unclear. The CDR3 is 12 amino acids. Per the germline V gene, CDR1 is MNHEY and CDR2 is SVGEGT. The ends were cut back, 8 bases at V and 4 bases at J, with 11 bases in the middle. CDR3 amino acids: CASSRVSYGYTF. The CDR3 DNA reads TGTGCCAGCTCCCGGGTCTCCTATGGCTACACCTTC.

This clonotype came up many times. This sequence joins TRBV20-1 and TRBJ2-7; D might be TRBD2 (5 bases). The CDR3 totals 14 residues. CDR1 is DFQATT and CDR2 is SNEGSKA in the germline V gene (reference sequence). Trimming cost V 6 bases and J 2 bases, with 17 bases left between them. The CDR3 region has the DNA TGCAGTGCGCAACCCCGTGCGGGTGCCTACGAGCAGTACTTC. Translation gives CSAQPRAGAYEQYF.